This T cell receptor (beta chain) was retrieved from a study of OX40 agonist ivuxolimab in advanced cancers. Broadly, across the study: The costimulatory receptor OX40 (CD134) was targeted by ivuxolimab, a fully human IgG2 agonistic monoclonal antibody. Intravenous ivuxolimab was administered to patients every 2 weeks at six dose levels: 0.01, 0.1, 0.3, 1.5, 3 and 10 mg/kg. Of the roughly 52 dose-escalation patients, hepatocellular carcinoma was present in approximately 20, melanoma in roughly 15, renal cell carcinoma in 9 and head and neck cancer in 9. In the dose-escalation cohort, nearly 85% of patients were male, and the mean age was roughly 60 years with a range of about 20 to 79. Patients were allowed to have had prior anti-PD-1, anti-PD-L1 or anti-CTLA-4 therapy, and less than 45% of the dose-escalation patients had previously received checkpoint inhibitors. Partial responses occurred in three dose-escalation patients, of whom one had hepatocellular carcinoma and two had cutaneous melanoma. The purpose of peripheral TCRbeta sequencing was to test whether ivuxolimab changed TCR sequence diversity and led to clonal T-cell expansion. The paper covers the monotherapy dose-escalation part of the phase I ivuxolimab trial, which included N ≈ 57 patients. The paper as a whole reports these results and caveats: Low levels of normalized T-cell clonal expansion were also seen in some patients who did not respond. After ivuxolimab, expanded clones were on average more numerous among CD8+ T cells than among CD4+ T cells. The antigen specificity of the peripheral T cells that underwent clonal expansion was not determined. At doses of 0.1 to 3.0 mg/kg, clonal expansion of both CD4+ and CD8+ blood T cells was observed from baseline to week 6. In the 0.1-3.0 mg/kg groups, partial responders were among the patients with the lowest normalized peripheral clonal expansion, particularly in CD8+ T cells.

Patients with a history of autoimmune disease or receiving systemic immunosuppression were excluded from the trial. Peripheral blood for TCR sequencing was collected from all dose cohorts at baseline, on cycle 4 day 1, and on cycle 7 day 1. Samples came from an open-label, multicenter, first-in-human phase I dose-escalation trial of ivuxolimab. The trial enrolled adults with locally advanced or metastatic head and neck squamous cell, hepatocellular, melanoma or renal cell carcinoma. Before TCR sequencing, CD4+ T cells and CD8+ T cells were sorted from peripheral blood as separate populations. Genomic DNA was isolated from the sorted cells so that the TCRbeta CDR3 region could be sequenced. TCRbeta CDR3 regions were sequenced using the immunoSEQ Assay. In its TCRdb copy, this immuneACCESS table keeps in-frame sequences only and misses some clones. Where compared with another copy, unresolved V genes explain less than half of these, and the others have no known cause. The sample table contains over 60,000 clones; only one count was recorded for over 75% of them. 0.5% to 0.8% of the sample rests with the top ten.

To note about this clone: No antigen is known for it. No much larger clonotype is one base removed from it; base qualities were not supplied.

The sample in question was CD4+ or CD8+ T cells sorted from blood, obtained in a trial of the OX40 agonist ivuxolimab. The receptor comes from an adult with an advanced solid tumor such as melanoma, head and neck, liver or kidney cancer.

For the CDR3, the sequence is CASSPQSVTNYGYTF. The sequenced DNA: TGTGCCAGCAGCCCCCAATCGGTCACAAACTATGGCTACACCTTC. The V gene is TRBV9 and the J gene is TRBJ1-2, with the D segment identity uncertain. CDR1 and CDR2 are drawn from the germline V gene: SGDLS, YYNGEE. V and J are truncated by 4 bases and 2 bases respectively, leaving an intervening sequence of 15 bases. The CDR3 runs 15 residues from the cysteine to the phenylalanine. Only the CDR3 DNA stays, 45 bases, in frame from base 1.